Following are 19 T cell receptor beta chains from one sample sequenced in a study of T cells in Graves' hyperthyroidism and ophthalmopathy. RNA transcripts gave rise to amplified TCR beta CDR3 regions. Researchers ran a first-round RT-PCR on the TCR CDR3 using the HTBI primer set. TCRdb ran MiXCR on the multiplex PCR reads and lists one entry per CDR3 protein. The profile shows hundreds of thousands of distinct CDR3 sequences, about 14% of them singletons. Sequencing used blood. These receptors came from a woman between 40 and 50 years old with Graves' ophthalmopathy.

The sample holds many counts of this clonotype. V is TRBV19 and J is TRBJ2-7; 8 nucleotides match TRBD1. CDR3 length equals 14 residues. J lost 3 bases, V lost 3 bases, and 4 bases had no gene match. The germline V gene has CDR1 LNHDA and CDR2 SQIVND (reference sequence). The CDR3 nucleotides read TGTGCCAGTAGTATTTCGGGGACAGGCTACGAGCAGTACTTC. Translation: CASSISGTGYEQYF.

In its sample, this clonotype was seen many times. This rearrangement joins TRBV6-2 or TRBV6-3 to TRBJ2-7, with 9 bases identical to TRBD1. Germline trimming cut 2 bases from V and 2 bases from J; bases unmatched to any gene: 16. Germline-derived CDR1 and CDR2 are MNHEY and SVGEGT. This CDR3 has 19 amino acids. The DNA of the CDR3 is TGTGCCAGCAGTTACAATCCGGGACAGGGCTCCACTCAGCCCTACGAGCAGTACTTC. Its protein product is CASSYNPGQGSTQPYEQYF.

This chain uses TRBV11-2 with TRBJ2-1, with TRBD2 identical over 11 bases. Germline V gives CDR1 SGHAT, CDR2 FQNNGV. The CDR3 runs to 18 residues. With V trimmed by 1 base and J by 7 bases, 12 bases remained unmatched. The CDR3 coding sequence is TGTGCCAGCAGCTTAGGGGGTAGCGGGAGGGTTTTTAAGAATGAGCAGTTCTTC. Translating it yields CASSLGGSGRVFKNEQFF.

This clonotype was detected many times. This chain links TRBV6-5 with TRBJ2-7, with no clear D. CDR3 length equals 15 residues. V was pared by 3 bases and J by 3 bases, with 15 bases between. CDR1 and CDR2 (germline): MNHEY, SVGAGI. In nucleotides, the CDR3 is TGTGCCAGCAGTTATAGCTGGACCCATGACTACGAGCAGTACTTC. It translates to CASSYSWTHDYEQYF.

The J gene is TRBJ2-7, the V gene TRBV20-1, with D perhaps TRBD1 (6 bases). CDR3 length equals 13 residues. CDR1 is DFQATT, CDR2 SNEGSKA, per germline (reference sequence). With 3 bases removed from V and 3 bases from J, the gap between germline ends came to 12 bases. Here the CDR3 DNA reads TGCAGTGCTAGCAGGGACAACTACTACGAGCAGTACTTC. Amino acids: CSASRDNYYEQYF.

This clonotype was seen many times. The CDR3 nucleotides are TGTGCCAGGAGAGTAGATGAGCAGTTCTTC. It is translated as CARRVDEQFF. V usage is TRBV25-1 and J usage is TRBJ2-1; D is unclear. The CDR3 has 10 residues. Germline CDR1 is MGHDK and CDR2 is SYGVNS. The V gene lost 9 bases and the J gene lost 8 bases, with 8 bases spanning the gap.

The chain is built from TRBV5-1 and TRBJ1-2, with a tentative D call TRBD1 (5 bases). Germline loops: CDR1 SGHRS, CDR2 YFSETQ. The V end was cut by 2 bases, the J end by 4 bases, with 6 bases between. There are 12 residues in the CDR3. The CDR3: CASSFTGYGYTF. The CDR3 region has the DNA TGCGCCAGCAGCTTCACAGGCTATGGCTACACCTTC.

This clonotype appeared many times. The V call is TRBV20-1, the J call TRBJ1-3; 7 bases are a match to TRBD1. The V gene's germline CDR1 is DFQATT and CDR2 SNEGSKA (reference sequence). J gave up 0 bases and V 4 bases, and 15 bases lay outside the gene matches. CDR3 length: 18 residues. For the CDR3, the DNA is TGCAGTGCTAACGCAATGGCGACAGGGCGAGTCTCTGGAAACACCATATATTTT. It encodes CSANAMATGRVSGNTIYF.

The V gene is TRBV15, the J gene TRBJ1-1; D is undetermined. This CDR3 contains 14 residues. Trimming took 1 base from V and 1 from J, leaving 7 bases between them. Germline assignment: CDR1 LNHNV and CDR2 YYDKDF (reference sequence). As DNA, the CDR3 is TGTGCCACCAGCAGAGGGAGGGAGAACACTGAAGCTTTCTTT. This sequence encodes CATSRGRENTEAFF.

This clonotype was seen a few times. This chain connects TRBV5-1 to TRBJ1-3; D call uncertain. The CDR3 extends over 15 amino acids. Germline CDR1 SGHRS, CDR2 YFSETQ. Trimming removed 0 bases from V and 0 bases from J, with 7 bases in between. The CDR3 sequence: CASSLERYSGNTIYF. The CDR3 DNA follows: TGCGCCAGCAGCTTGGAGCGATACTCTGGAAACACCATATATTTT.

Concerning this clonotype: This may stem from a read error, because a much larger clone lies one nucleotide away. The rearrangement uses TRBV29-1 and TRBJ1-1; D remains unclear. The CDR3 sequence is 12 residues long. V dropped 7 bases and J dropped 6 bases, with 15 bases sitting between them. Germline V gene data show CDR1 as SQVTM and CDR2 as ANQGSEA. This CDR3 reads CSGVRGAPEAFF. For the CDR3, the DNA is TGCAGCGGTGTTCGGGGTGCCCCTGAAGCTTTCTTT.

There are many counts of this clonotype. The chain combines TRBV5-1 with TRBJ1-2; D not resolved. V lost 4 bases to trimming and J lost 4 bases, with 14 bases between them. The CDR3 is made up of 14 amino acids. Germline CDR1 reads SGHRS; CDR2 reads YFSETQ. CDR3 region: CASSDQDGTYGYTF. In DNA form, the CDR3 reads TGCGCCAGCAGCGACCAGGATGGTACCTATGGCTACACCTTC.

This clonotype has at least ten counts. The chain couples TRBV27 to TRBJ2-5; 9 bases match TRBD1. The J segment lost 0 bases and the V segment lost 5 bases, leaving 13 bases of the junction unmatched. The length of the CDR3 is 18 residues. CDR1 is MNHEY and CDR2 is SMNVEV in the germline V gene (reference sequence). CDR3: CASSRSPGQGGNQETQYF. CDR3 DNA sequence: TGTGCCAGCAGTCGATCTCCGGGACAGGGAGGGAACCAAGAGACCCAGTACTTC.

There are many counts of this clonotype. The V gene is TRBV19, the J gene TRBJ2-5; possible D gene TRBD1, 6 bases. Per germline, CDR1 LNHDA and CDR2 SQIVND (reference sequence). Trimming took 6 bases from V and 4 from J, leaving 15 bases between them. This CDR3 comprises 14 residues. CDR3 loop: CASRKSTGGETQYF. CDR3 nucleotides: TGTGCCAGTAGGAAATCGACAGGCGGAGAGACCCAGTACTTC.

Ten or more counts support this clonotype. The rearrangement joins TRBV5-1 to TRBJ1-2, with D uncertain. V lost 5 bases and J lost 0, with 14 bases in between. The CDR3 sequence is 15 residues long. The germline V gene encodes CDR1 SGHRS and CDR2 YFSETQ. CDR3 nucleotide sequence: TGCGCCAGCAGTTGGGTAGGATCGTCTAACTATGGCTACACCTTC. Amino acids: CASSWVGSSNYGYTF.

The chain combines TRBV7-2 with TRBJ2-7; 14 bases fit TRBD2. The ends lost 5 bases at V and 3 bases at J; junction bases unmatched: 3. Germline CDR1 and CDR2: SGHTA and FQGNSA. This CDR3 contains 15 residues. The CDR3 DNA sequence: TGTGCCAGCAGCCAGGGGACTAGCGGGGGCTACGAGCAGTACTTC. This translates into CASSQGTSGGYEQYF.

This clonotype has at least ten counts. This sequence joins TRBV5-1 and TRBJ1-3; D remains unclear. The CDR3 totals 15 residues. Trimming left V 4 bases short and J 0 bases short, with 11 bases between. CDR1 and CDR2 from the germline V gene are SGHRS and YFSETQ. The DNA of the CDR3 is TGCGCCAGCAGCGCCGGGTCTACCTCTGGAAACACCATATATTTT. Its translation: CASSAGSTSGNTIYF.

Concerning this clonotype: It may be a read error: a sequence one base away is much more abundant. V usage is TRBV7-9 and J usage is TRBJ1-1; unclear D gene. The CDR3 length is 13 residues. The germline CDR1 and CDR2 sequences are SEHNR and FQNEAQ (reference sequence). CDR3 nucleotide sequence: TGTGTCAGCAGCTTTACCAGGAACACTGAAGCTTTCTTT. This translates into CVSSFTRNTEAFF.

This clonotype was counted many times. The chain joins TRBV28 to TRBJ2-6; D not resolved. V was pared by 6 bases and J by 0 bases, with 3 bases between. The length of the CDR3 is 13 residues. The germline CDR1 and CDR2 sequences are MDHEN and SYDVKM. The CDR3 loop is CASRNSGANVLTF. CDR3 DNA: TGTGCCAGCAGGAACTCTGGGGCCAACGTCCTGACTTTC.